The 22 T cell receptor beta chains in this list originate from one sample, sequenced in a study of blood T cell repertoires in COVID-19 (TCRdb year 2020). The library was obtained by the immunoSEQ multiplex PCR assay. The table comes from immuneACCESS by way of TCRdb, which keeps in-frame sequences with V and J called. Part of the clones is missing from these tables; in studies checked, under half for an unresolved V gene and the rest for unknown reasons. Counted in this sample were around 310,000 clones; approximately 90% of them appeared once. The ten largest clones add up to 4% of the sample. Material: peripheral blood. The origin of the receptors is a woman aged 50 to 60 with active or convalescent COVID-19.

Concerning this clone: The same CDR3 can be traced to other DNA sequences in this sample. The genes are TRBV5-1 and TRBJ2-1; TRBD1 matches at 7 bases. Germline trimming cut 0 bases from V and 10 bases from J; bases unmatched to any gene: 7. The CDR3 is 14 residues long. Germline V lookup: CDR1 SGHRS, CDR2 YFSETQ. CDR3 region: CASSLGQGLGEQFF. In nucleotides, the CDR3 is TGCGCCAGCAGCTTGGGACAGGGTTTAGGCGAGCAGTTCTTC.

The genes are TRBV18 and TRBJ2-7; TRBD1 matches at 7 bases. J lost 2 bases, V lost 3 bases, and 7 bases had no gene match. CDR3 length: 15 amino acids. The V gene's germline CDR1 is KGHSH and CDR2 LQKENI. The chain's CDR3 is CASSPRTGDTYEQYF. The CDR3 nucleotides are TGTGCCAGCTCACCTCGGACAGGCGACACCTACGAGCAGTACTTC.

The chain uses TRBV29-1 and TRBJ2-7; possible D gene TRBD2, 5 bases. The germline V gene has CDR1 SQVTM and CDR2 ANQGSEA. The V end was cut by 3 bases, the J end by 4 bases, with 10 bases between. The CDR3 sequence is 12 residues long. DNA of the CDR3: TGCAGCGTTGAGGATGGAGGATACGAGCAGTACTTC. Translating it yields CSVEDGGYEQYF.

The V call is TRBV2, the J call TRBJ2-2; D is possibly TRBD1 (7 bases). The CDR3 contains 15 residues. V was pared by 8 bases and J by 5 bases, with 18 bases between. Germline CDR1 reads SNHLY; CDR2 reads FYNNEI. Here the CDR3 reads CASGRKGAGTGELFF. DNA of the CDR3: TGTGCCAGCGGTAGGAAGGGGGCGGGGACCGGGGAGCTGTTTTTT.

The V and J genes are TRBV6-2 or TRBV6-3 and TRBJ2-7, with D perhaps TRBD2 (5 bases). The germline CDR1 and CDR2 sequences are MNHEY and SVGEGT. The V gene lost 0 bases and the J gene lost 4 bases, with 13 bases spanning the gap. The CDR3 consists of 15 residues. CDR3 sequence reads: CASSYSLSRTYEQYF. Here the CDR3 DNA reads TGTGCCAGCAGTTACTCATTGTCCAGGACTTACGAGCAGTACTTC.

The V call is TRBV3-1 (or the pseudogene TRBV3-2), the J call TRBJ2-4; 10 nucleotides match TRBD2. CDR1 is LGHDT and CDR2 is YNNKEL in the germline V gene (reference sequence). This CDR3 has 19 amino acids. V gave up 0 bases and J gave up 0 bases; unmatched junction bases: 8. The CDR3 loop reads CASSQEIASGSSAKNIQYF. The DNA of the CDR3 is TGTGCCAGCAGCCAAGAGATAGCTAGCGGGAGCTCAGCCAAAAACATTCAGTACTTC.

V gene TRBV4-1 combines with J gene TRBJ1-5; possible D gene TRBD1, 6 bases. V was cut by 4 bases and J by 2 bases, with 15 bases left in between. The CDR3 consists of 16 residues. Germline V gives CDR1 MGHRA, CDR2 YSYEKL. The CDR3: CASSPDTGKGNQPQHF. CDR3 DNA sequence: TGCGCCAGCAGCCCTGACACAGGGAAAGGCAATCAGCCCCAGCATTTT.

The CDR3 sequence: CASNPHRATNTEAFF. In DNA form, the CDR3 reads TGTGCCAGCAACCCCCACAGGGCAACGAACACTGAAGCTTTCTTT. The chain uses TRBV27 and TRBJ1-1; TRBD1 is a possible D gene (6 bases). In germline, CDR1 is MNHEY, CDR2 SMNVEV (reference sequence). The CDR3 loop spans 15 amino acids. V lost 7 bases and J lost 1, with 16 bases in between.

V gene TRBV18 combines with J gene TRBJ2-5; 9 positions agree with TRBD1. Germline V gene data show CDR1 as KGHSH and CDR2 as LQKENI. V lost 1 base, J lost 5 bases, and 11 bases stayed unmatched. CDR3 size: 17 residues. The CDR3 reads CASSPRIEGQGRETQYF. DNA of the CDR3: TGTGCCAGCTCACCACGTATCGAAGGACAGGGGAGGGAGACCCAGTACTTC.

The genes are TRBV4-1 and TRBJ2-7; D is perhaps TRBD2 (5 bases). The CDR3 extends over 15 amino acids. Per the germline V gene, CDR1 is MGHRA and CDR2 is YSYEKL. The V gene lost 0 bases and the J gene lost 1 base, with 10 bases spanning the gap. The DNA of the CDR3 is TGCGCCAGCAGCCAAGATTCTGGGAGATCCTACGAGCAGTACTTC. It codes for CASSQDSGRSYEQYF.

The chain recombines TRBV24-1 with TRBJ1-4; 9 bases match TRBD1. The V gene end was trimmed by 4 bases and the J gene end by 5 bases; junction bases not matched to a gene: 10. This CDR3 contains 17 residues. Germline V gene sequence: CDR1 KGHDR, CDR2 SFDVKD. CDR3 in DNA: TGTGCCACCAGTGACTCGGGACAGGGAAAGAGGAATGAAAAACTGTTTTTT. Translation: CATSDSGQGKRNEKLFF.

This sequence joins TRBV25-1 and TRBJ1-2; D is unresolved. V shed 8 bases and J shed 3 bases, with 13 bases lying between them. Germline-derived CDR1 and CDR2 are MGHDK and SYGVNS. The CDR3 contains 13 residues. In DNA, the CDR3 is TGTGCCAGCCCCGCCCGACGGGACTATGGCTACACCTTC. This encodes CASPARRDYGYTF.

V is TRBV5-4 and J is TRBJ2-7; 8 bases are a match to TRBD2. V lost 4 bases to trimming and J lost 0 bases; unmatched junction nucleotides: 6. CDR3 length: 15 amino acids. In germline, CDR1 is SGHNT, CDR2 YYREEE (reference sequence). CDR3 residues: CASSAGGASSYEQYF. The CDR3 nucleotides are TGTGCCAGCAGCGCCGGGGGGGCCAGCTCCTACGAGCAGTACTTC.

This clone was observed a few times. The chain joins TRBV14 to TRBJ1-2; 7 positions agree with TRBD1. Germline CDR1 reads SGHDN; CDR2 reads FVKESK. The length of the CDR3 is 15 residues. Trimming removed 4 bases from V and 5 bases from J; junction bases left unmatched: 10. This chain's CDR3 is CASSPDRATFYGYTF. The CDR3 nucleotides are TGTGCCAGCAGCCCCGACAGGGCCACTTTTTATGGCTACACCTTC. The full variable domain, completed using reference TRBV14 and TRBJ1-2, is EAGVTQFPSHSVIEKGQTVTLRCDPISGHDNLYWYRRVMGKEIKFLLHFVKESKQDESGMPNNRFLAERTGGTYSTLKVQPAELEDSGVYFCASSPDRATFYGYTFGSGTRLTVV.

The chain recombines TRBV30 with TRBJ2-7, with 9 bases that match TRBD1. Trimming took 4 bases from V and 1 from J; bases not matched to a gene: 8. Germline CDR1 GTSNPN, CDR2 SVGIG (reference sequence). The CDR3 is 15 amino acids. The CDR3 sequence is CAWNARDRVSYEQYF. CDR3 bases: TGTGCCTGGAACGCCCGGGACAGGGTATCCTACGAGCAGTACTTC.

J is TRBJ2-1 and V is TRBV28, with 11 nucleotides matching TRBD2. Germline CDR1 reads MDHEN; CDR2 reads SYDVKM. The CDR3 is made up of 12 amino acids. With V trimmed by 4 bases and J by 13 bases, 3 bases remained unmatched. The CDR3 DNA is TGTGCCAGCAGTTCTAGCGGGAGGAGACAGTTCTTC. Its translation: CASSSSGRRQFF.

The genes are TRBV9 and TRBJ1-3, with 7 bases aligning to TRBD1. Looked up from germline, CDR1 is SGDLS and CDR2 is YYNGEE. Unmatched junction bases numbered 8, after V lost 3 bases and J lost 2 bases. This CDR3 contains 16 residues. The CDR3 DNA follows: TGTGCCAGCAGCGGGAGACAGGGAACCCCTGGAAACACCATATATTTT. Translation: CASSGRQGTPGNTIYF.

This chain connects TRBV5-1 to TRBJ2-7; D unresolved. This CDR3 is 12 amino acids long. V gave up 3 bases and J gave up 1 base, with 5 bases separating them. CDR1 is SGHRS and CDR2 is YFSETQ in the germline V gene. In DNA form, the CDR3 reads TGCGCCAGCAGCTCCTTGTCCTACGAGCAGTACTTC. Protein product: CASSSLSYEQYF.

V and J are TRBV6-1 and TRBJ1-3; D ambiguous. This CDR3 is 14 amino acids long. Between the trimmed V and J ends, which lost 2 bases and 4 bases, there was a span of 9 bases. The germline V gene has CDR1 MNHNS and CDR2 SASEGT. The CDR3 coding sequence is TGTGCCAGCAGTGAAAGGAGTCTCGGAAACACCATATATTTT. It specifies CASSERSLGNTIYF.

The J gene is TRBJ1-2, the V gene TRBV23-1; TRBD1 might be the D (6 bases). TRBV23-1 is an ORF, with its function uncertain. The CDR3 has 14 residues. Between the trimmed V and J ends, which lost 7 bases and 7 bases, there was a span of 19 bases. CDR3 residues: CASTRTVEYSGYTF. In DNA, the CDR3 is TGCGCCAGCACCCGGACAGTTGAGTACTCTGGCTACACCTTC.

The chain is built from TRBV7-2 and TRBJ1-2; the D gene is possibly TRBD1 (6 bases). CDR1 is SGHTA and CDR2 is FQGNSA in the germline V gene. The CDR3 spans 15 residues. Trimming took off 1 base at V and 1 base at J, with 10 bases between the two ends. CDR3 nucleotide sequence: TGTGCCAGCAGCTTAGTCCAGGGGAGTAACTATGGCTACACCTTC. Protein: CASSLVQGSNYGYTF.

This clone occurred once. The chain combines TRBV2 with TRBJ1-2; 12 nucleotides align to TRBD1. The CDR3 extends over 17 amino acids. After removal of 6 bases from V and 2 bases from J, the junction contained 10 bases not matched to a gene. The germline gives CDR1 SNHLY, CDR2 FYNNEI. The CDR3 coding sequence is TGTGCCAGCAGGTCCGGGACAGGGGGCCCTGCCAACTATGGCTACACCTTC. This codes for CASRSGTGGPANYGYTF.